The sequence of this TCR beta chain was determined in a study of long-term antiretroviral therapy in people with HIV. Whole-study findings and limits: Post-ART samples showed increased diversity that remained below transplant donor control levels.

The samples, holding roughly 0.95-11 million cryopreserved PBMC, were thawed before DNA extraction was carried out. Notes on this clone: Antigen specificity is unknown.

With 7 bases removed from V and 2 bases from J, the gap between germline ends came to 15 bases. The CDR3 is made up of 15 amino acids. Per germline, CDR1 MDHEN and CDR2 SYDVKM. Sequencing used immunoSEQ v3.0 at survey level. Assay: immunoSEQ multiplex PCR; the TCRdb copy retains only in-frame clones and omits some. The table includes roughly 30,000 clones, about 90% detected once. The source of this sequence is a woman aged 18-29 years with HIV. The rearrangement joins TRBV28 to TRBJ1-5; D might be TRBD1 (5 bases). The material was unsorted PBMCs, obtained 1.8 years after starting antiretroviral therapy. Here the CDR3 reads CASNSGGDGNQPQHF. The CDR3 DNA reads as TGTGCCAGCAATTCGGGGGGGGATGGCAATCAGCCCCAGCATTTT.